These 2 T cell receptor beta chains came from one sample sequenced in a study of blood T cell repertoires in COVID-19. This table comes from immunoSEQ multiplex PCR, and its TCRdb copy is limited to in-frame clones, with some not included. The table shows 63,000 or so clones, with over 85% occurring only once. Source material: peripheral blood. The receptors derive from a man in his 60s with acute or convalescent COVID-19.

The genes are TRBV7-3 and TRBJ2-3; D perhaps matches TRBD1 (6 bases). The germline V and J ends were trimmed by 5 bases and 0 bases, with 12 bases remaining between them. The CDR3 consists of 15 residues. The germline CDR1 and CDR2 sequences are SGHTA and FQGTGA. The chain's CDR3 is CASSSGQFSTDTQYF. CDR3 sequence (DNA): TGTGCCAGCAGCAGCGGACAGTTTAGCACAGATACGCAGTATTTT. Full variable domain (outside the CDR3, taken from reference TRBV7-3 and TRBJ2-3): GAGVSQTPSNKVTEKGKYVELRCDPISGHTALYWYRQSLGQGPEFLIYFQGTGAADDSGLPNDRFFAVRPEGSVSTLKIQRTERGDSAVYLCASSSGQFSTDTQYFGPGTRLTVL.

The rearrangement uses TRBV4-1 and TRBJ2-7, with 7 nucleotides matching TRBD1. Per germline, CDR1 MGHRA and CDR2 YSYEKL. Losses at the gene ends were 4 bases for V and 7 bases for J; bases not matched to a gene: 10. The CDR3 is 14 residues long. CDR3 residues: CASSLTGTAAEQYF. The CDR3, as DNA: TGCGCCAGCAGCCTAACCGGGACAGCGGCGGAGCAGTACTTC.